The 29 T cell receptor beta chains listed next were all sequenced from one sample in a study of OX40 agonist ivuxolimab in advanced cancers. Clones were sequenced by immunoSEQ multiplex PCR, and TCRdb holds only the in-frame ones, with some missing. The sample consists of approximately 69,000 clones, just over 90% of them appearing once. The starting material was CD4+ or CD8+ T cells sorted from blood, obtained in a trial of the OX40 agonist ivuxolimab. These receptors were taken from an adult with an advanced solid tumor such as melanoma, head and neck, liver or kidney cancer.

CDR3 protein: CASSVAGSDSYEQYF. DNA for the CDR3: TGTGCCAGCAGCGTAGCGGGGTCCGATTCATACGAGCAGTACTTC. The rearrangement uses TRBV9 and TRBJ2-7; D may be TRBD2 (5 bases). Trimming removed 0 bases at V and 4 bases at J, with 14 bases between. Per the germline V gene, CDR1 is SGDLS and CDR2 is YYNGEE. CDR3 length: 15 amino acids.

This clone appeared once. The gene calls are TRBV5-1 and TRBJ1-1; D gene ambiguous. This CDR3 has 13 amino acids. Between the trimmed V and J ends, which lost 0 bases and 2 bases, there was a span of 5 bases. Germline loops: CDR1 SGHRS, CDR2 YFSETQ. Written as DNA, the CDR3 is TGCGCCAGCAGCTTGGTCATTAACACTGAAGCTTTCTTT. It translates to CASSLVINTEAFF.

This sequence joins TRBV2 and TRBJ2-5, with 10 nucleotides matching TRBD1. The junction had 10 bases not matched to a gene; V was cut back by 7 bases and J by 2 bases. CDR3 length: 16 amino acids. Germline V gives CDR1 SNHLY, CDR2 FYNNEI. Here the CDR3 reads CASTNDRGLRQETQYF. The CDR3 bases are TGTGCCAGCACCAACGACAGGGGGCTAAGACAAGAGACCCAGTACTTC.

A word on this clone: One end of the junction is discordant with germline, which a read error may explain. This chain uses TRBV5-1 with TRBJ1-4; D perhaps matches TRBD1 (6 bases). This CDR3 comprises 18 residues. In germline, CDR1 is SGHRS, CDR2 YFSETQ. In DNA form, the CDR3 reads TGCACCAGCAGCTTGGGGGCAGGCGGTTTTGCAACTAATGAAAAACTGTTTTTT. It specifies CTSSLGAGGFATNEKLFF.

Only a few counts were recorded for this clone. In DNA, the CDR3 is TGTGCCAGTAGTGCCAAGAGGTGGGCTAGTTCCGATACGCAGTATTTT. Protein sequence: CASSAKRWASSDTQYF. This rearrangement joins TRBV19 to TRBJ2-3; D not resolved. The ends were cut back, 5 bases at V and 6 bases at J, with 21 bases in the middle. The CDR3 extends over 16 amino acids. The germline V gene encodes CDR1 LNHDA and CDR2 SQIVND (reference sequence).

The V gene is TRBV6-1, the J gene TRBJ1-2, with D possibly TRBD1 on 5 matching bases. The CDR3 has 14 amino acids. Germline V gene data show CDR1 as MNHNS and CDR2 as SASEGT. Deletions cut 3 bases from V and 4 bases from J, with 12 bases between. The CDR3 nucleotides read TGTGCCAGCAGTGATCGGGGCTGGGGCTATGGCTACACCTTC. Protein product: CASSDRGWGYGYTF.

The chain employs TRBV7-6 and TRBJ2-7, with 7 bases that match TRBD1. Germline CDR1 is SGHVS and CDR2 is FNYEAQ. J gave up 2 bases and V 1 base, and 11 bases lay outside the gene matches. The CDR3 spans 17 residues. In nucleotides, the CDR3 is TGTGCCAGCAGCTTAGGGGGGACCGGGACAGTAACCTACGAGCAGTACTTC. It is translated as CASSLGGTGTVTYEQYF.

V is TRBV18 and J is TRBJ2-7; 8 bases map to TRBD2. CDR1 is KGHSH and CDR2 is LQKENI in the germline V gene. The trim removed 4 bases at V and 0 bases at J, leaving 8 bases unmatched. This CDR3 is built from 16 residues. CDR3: CASSQTPGLVSYEQYF. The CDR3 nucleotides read TGTGCCAGCTCACAGACACCGGGACTAGTCTCCTACGAGCAGTACTTC.

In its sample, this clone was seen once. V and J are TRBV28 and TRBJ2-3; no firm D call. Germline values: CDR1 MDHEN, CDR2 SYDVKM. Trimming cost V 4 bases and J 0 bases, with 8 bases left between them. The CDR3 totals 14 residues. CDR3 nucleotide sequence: TGTGCCAGCAGTTGGTCCAGAAGCACAGATACGCAGTATTTT. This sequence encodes CASSWSRSTDTQYF. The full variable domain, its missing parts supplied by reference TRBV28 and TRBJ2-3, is DVKVTQSSRYLVKRTGEKVFLECVQDMDHENMFWYRQDPGLGLRLIYFSYDVKMKEKGDIPEGYSVSREKKERFSLILESASTNQTSMYLCASSWSRSTDTQYFGPGTRLTVL.

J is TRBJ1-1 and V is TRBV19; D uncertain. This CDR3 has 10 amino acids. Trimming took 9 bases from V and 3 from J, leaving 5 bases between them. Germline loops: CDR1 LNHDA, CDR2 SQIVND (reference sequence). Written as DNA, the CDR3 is TGTGCCAGCAAACACACTGAAGCTTTCTTT. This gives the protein CASKHTEAFF.

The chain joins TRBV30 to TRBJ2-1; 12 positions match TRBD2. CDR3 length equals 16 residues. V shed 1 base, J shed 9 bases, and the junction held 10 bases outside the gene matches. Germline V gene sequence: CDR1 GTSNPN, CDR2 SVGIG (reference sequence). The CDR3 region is CAWSDKLAGGIGEQFF. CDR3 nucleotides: TGTGCCTGGAGTGATAAACTAGCGGGAGGTATAGGTGAGCAGTTCTTC.

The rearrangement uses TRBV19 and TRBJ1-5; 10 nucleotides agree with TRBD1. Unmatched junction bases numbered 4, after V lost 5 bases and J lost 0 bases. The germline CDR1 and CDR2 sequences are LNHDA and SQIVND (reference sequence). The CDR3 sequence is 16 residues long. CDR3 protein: CASSSRTGGSNQPQHF. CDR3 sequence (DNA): TGTGCCAGTAGTTCAAGGACAGGGGGTAGCAATCAGCCCCAGCATTTT.

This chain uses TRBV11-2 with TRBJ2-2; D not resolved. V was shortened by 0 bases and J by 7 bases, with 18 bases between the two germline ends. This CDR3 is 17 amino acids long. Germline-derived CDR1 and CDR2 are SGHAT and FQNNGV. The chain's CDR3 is CASSLDAGDSIRGELFF. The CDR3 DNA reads TGTGCCAGCAGCTTAGATGCTGGCGACTCGATTCGCGGGGAGCTGTTTTTT.

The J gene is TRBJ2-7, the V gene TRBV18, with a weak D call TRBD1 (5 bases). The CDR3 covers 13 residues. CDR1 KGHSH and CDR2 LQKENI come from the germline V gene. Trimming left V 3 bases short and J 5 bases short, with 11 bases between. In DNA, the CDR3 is TGTGCCAGCTCACCCCAGGGCATCCACGAGCAGTACTTC. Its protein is CASSPQGIHEQYF.

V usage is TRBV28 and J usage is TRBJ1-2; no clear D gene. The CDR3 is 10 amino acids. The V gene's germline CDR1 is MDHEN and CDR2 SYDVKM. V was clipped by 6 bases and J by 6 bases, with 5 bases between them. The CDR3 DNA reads TGTGCCAGCAGACGTGATGGCTACACCTTC. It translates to CASRRDGYTF.

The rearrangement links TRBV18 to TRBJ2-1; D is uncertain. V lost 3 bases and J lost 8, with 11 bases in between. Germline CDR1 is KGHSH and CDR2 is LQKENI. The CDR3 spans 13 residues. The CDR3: CASSPALSDEQFF. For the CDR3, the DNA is TGTGCCAGCTCACCCGCGCTTTCGGATGAGCAGTTCTTC.

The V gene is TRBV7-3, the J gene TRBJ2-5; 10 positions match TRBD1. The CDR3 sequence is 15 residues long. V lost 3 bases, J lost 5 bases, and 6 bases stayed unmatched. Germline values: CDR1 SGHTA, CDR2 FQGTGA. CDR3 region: CASSFAGQGRETQYF. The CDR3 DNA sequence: TGTGCCAGCAGCTTCGCGGGACAGGGGAGGGAGACCCAGTACTTC. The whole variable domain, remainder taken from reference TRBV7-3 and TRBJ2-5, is GAGVSQTPSNKVTEKGKYVELRCDPISGHTALYWYRQSLGQGPEFLIYFQGTGAADDSGLPNDRFFAVRPEGSVSTLKIQRTERGDSAVYLCASSFAGQGRETQYFGPGTRLLVL.

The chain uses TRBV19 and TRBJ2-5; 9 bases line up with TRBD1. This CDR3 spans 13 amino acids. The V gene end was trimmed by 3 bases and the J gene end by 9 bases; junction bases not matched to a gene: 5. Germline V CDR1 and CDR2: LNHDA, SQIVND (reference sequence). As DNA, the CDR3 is TGTGCCAGTAGTATCAGACAGGGGGGTGCCCAGTACTTC. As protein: CASSIRQGGAQYF. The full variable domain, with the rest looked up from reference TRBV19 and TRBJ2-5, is DGGITQSPKYLFRKEGQNVTLSCEQNLNHDAMYWYRQDPGQGLRLIYYSQIVNDFQKGDIAEGYSVSREKKESFPLTVTSAQKNPTAFYLCASSIRQGGAQYFGPGTRLLVL.

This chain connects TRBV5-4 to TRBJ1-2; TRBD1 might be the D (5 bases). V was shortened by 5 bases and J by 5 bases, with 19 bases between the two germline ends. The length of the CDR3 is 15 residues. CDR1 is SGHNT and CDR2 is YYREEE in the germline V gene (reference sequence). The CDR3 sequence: CASSYGRDAPYGYTF. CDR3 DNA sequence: TGTGCCAGCAGTTACGGCCGGGACGCCCCATATGGCTACACCTTC.

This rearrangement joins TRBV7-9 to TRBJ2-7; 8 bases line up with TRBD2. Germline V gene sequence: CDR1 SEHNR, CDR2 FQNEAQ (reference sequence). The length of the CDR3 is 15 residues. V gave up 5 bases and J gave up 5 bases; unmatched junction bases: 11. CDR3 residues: CASSPAGVVSHEQYF. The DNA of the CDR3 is TGTGCCAGCAGCCCAGCGGGAGTCGTATCCCACGAGCAGTACTTC. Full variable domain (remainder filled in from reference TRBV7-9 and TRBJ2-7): DTGVSQNPRHKITKRGQNVTFRCDPISEHNRLYWYRQTLGQGPEFLTYFQNEAQLEKSRLLSDRFSAERPKGSFSTLEIQRTEQGDSAMYLCASSPAGVVSHEQYFGPGTRLTVT.

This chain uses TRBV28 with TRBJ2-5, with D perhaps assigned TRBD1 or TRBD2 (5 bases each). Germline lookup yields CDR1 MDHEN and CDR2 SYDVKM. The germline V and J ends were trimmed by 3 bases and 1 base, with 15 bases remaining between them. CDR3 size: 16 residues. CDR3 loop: CASSLRGSYIQETQYF. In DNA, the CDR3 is TGTGCCAGCAGTTTGAGGGGTAGCTACATCCAAGAGACCCAGTACTTC.

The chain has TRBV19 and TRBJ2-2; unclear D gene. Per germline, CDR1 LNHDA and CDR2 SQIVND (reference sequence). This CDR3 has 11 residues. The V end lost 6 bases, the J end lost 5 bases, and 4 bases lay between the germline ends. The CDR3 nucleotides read TGTGCCAGTAGAAGGACCGGGGAGCTGTTTTTT. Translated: CASRRTGELFF.

In DNA form, the CDR3 reads TGTGCCAGCCGTCGGGACTTAAACGTTTACAATGAGCAGTTCTTC. This encodes CASRRDLNVYNEQFF. V usage is TRBV4-2 and J usage is TRBJ2-1, with D possibly TRBD2 on 6 matching bases. This CDR3 has 15 amino acids. Germline V gene sequence: CDR1 LGHNA, CDR2 YNFKEQ. With 8 bases removed from V and 4 bases from J, the gap between germline ends came to 18 bases.

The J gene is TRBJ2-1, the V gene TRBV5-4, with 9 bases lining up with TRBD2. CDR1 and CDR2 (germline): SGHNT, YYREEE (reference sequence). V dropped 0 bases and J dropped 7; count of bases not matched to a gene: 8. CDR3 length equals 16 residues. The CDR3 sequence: CASSLARVSGRNEQFF. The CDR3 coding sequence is TGTGCCAGCAGCTTGGCCCGGGTTAGCGGGAGAAATGAGCAGTTCTTC.

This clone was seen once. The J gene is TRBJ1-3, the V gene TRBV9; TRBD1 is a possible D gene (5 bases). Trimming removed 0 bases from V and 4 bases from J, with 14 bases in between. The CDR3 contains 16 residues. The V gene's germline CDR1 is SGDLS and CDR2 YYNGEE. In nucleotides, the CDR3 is TGTGCCAGCAGCGTAGGTGCGGGGACGGGCGGAAACACCATATATTTT. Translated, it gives CASSVGAGTGGNTIYF.

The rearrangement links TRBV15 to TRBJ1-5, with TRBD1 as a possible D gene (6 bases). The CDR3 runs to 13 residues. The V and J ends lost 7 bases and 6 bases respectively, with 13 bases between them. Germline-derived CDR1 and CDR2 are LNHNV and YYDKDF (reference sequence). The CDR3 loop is CATNPGDTQPQHF. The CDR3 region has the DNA TGTGCCACCAACCCGGGGGACACTCAGCCCCAGCATTTT.

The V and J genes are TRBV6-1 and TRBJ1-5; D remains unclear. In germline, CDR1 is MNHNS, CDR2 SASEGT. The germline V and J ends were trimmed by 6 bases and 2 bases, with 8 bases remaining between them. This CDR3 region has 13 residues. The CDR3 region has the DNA TGTGCCAGCAGACCGGTGGGCAATCAGCCCCAGCATTTT. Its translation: CASRPVGNQPQHF.

The CDR3 DNA reads as TGTGCCAGCAGCAGCTCTGCGGGAGGGGGGGCCTACGAGCAGTACTTC. It specifies CASSSSAGGGAYEQYF. The rearrangement uses TRBV9 and TRBJ2-7, with 9 bases matching TRBD2. V was clipped by 4 bases and J by 2 bases; unmatched bases: 10. The CDR3 spans 16 residues. The germline CDR1 and CDR2 sequences are SGDLS and YYNGEE.

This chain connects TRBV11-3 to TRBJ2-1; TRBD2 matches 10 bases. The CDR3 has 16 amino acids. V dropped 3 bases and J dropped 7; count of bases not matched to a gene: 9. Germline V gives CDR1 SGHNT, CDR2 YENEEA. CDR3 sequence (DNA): TGTGCCAGCAGCTTGGGTCTTCTAGCGGGAGTGAATGAGCAGTTCTTC. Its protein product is CASSLGLLAGVNEQFF.